The next 32 T cell receptor beta chains were all read from a single sample in a study of blood T cell repertoires in COVID-19. Sequencing used immunoSEQ multiplex PCR; TCRdb keeps in-frame clones, though not all of them. Of around 290,000 clones in the sample, about 89% are singletons; the top ten hold over 2.5%. Input material: PBMCs or T cells enriched from blood (not recorded which). These receptors all stem from a young woman who had recovered from COVID-19.

The genes are TRBV27 and TRBJ2-1, with 9 bases identical to TRBD2. V was clipped by 2 bases and J by 9 bases; unmatched bases: 5. This CDR3 is built from 14 residues. CDR1 and CDR2 from the germline V gene are MNHEY and SMNVEV (reference sequence). CDR3 in amino acids: CASSLAGGSIEQFF. The CDR3 region has the DNA TGTGCCAGCAGTTTAGCGGGAGGGTCCATTGAGCAGTTCTTC.

This clone has a handful of counts. V gene TRBV27 combines with J gene TRBJ1-2; 9 positions agree with TRBD1. The CDR3 is 14 residues long. Germline V gives CDR1 MNHEY, CDR2 SMNVEV (reference sequence). V dropped 3 bases and J dropped 8; count of bases not matched to a gene: 7. Here the CDR3 DNA reads TGTGCCAGCAGTTTTTTACAGGGGGCGCAGGGCTACACCTTC. This encodes CASSFLQGAQGYTF.

The chain is built from TRBV7-9 and TRBJ1-1, with D hard to call. The CDR3 runs to 13 residues. CDR1 and CDR2 from the germline V gene are SEHNR and FQNEAQ (reference sequence). Trimming cost V 5 bases and J 3 bases, with 10 bases left between them. The CDR3 loop reads CASSGIAYTEAFF. The DNA of the CDR3 is TGTGCCAGCAGCGGAATAGCATACACTGAAGCTTTCTTT.

The V and J genes are TRBV27 and TRBJ1-4; no clear D. This CDR3 comprises 13 residues. Germline V gene data show CDR1 as MNHEY and CDR2 as SMNVEV (reference sequence). Trimming removed 8 bases from V and 0 bases from J, with 7 bases in between. The CDR3 loop is CASSVATNEKLFF. As DNA, the CDR3 is TGTGCCAGCTCGGTTGCAACTAATGAAAAACTGTTTTTT.

A few counts support this clone. This chain links TRBV6-2 or TRBV6-3 with TRBJ2-7; 9 positions match TRBD2. Unmatched junction bases numbered 2, after V lost 2 bases and J lost 3 bases. The CDR3 sequence is 14 residues long. From germline, CDR1 is MNHEY and CDR2 SVGEGT. The CDR3 DNA sequence: TGTGCCAGCAGTTACGGGACTAGCAGCTACGAGCAGTACTTC. It encodes CASSYGTSSYEQYF.

The chain combines TRBV28 with TRBJ2-5, with D perhaps TRBD2 (6 bases). CDR1 is MDHEN, CDR2 SYDVKM, per germline. This CDR3 contains 15 residues. V lost 6 bases and J lost 4, with 18 bases in between. The CDR3 sequence: CASSPTGWGVETQYF. CDR3 nucleotides: TGTGCCAGCAGCCCCACGGGGTGGGGGGTAGAGACCCAGTACTTC. The complete variable domain, with remaining parts taken from reference TRBV28 and TRBJ2-5, reads DVKVTQSSRYLVKRTGEKVFLECVQDMDHENMFWYRQDPGLGLRLIYFSYDVKMKEKGDIPEGYSVSREKKERFSLILESASTNQTSMYLCASSPTGWGVETQYFGPGTRLLVL.

The chain recombines TRBV7-8 with TRBJ2-7, with a possible D match to TRBD1 (6 bases). Germline CDR1 and CDR2: SGHVS and FQNEAQ. V lost 4 bases to trimming and J lost 0 bases, with 10 bases between them. The CDR3 extends over 14 amino acids. The DNA for the CDR3 is TGTGCCAGCAGCTGGACAGTGAGCTCCTACGAGCAGTACTTC. Amino acids: CASSWTVSSYEQYF.

The chain employs TRBV28 and TRBJ1-3; possible D gene TRBD1, 6 bases. The CDR3 length is 16 residues. V shed 6 bases and J shed 0 bases, with 15 bases lying between them. Germline V gives CDR1 MDHEN, CDR2 SYDVKM. CDR3 bases: TGTGCCAGCAGACGTGCAGGGGCAGGCTCTGGAAACACCATATATTTT. It specifies CASRRAGAGSGNTIYF.

This clone was seen only a few times. This chain uses TRBV19 with TRBJ1-2, with 7 bases lining up with TRBD1. This CDR3 contains 13 residues. Germline CDR1 and CDR2: LNHDA and SQIVND (reference sequence). Losses at the gene ends were 7 bases for V and 5 bases for J; bases not matched to a gene: 7. The CDR3 DNA follows: TGTGCCAGTACAGGGACAGCTATTTATGGCTACACCTTC. Translation gives CASTGTAIYGYTF.

V and J are TRBV5-1 and TRBJ2-1, with 11 positions matching TRBD2. V trimming: 4 bases; J trimming: 1 base; junction bases outside the gene matches: 4. CDR3 size: 16 residues. Germline CDR1 reads SGHRS; CDR2 reads YFSETQ. The CDR3 nucleotides are TGCGCCAGCAGCCCACGGACTAGCGGGTCCTACAATGAGCAGTTCTTC. The encoded protein is CASSPRTSGSYNEQFF.

The rearrangement links TRBV6-2 or TRBV6-3 to TRBJ2-1, with 14 bases lining up with TRBD2. Trimming cost V 2 bases and J 7 bases; bases outside gene matches: 4. Germline V gene lookup returns CDR1 MNHEY and CDR2 SVGEGT. The length of the CDR3 is 16 residues. The CDR3 loop is CASSYPGTSGSNEQFF. In nucleotides, the CDR3 is TGTGCCAGCAGTTACCCCGGGACTAGCGGGAGTAATGAGCAGTTCTTC.

This chain links TRBV19 with TRBJ2-1; 8 positions agree with TRBD2. This CDR3 is 13 amino acids long. From germline, CDR1 is LNHDA and CDR2 SQIVND (reference sequence). The V segment lost 6 bases and the J segment 6 bases; nucleotides outside the gene matches: 4. This chain's CDR3 is CASSGTRGNEQFF. CDR3 bases: TGTGCCAGTAGCGGGACTAGGGGCAATGAGCAGTTCTTC.

The chain carries TRBV7-3 and TRBJ2-1; 11 bases map to TRBD2. J was trimmed by 5 bases and V by 5 bases; bases with no gene match: 8. Germline values: CDR1 SGHTA, CDR2 FQGTGA. The CDR3 is 16 residues long. The CDR3 sequence: CASSPTSGSQHNEQFF. The CDR3 coding sequence is TGTGCCAGCAGCCCCACTAGCGGGAGTCAGCACAATGAGCAGTTCTTC.

This chain uses TRBV3-1 (or the pseudogene TRBV3-2) with TRBJ1-6, with 9 bases lining up with TRBD1. CDR1 LGHDT and CDR2 YNNKEL come from the germline V gene (reference sequence). The J segment lost 9 bases and the V segment lost 3 bases, leaving 6 bases of the junction unmatched. The CDR3 has 15 residues. Here the CDR3 reads CASSQRDRVTSPLHF. The CDR3 DNA reads TGTGCCAGCAGCCAGAGGGACAGGGTTACTTCACCCCTCCACTTT.

The chain links TRBV7-3 to TRBJ2-1, with D perhaps matching TRBD2 (5 bases). The CDR3 totals 15 residues. Looked up from germline, CDR1 is SGHTA and CDR2 is FQGTGA. The V end lost 3 bases, the J end lost 9 bases, and 18 bases lay between the germline ends. The CDR3 here is CASSFGLVVGGEQFF. The CDR3 DNA follows: TGTGCCAGCAGCTTCGGTCTGGTGGTTGGAGGTGAGCAGTTCTTC. Full variable domain (outside the CDR3, taken from reference TRBV7-3 and TRBJ2-1): GAGVSQTPSNKVTEKGKYVELRCDPISGHTALYWYRQSLGQGPEFLIYFQGTGAADDSGLPNDRFFAVRPEGSVSTLKIQRTERGDSAVYLCASSFGLVVGGEQFFGPGTRLTVL.

The genes are TRBV19 and TRBJ1-2; a weak D match, TRBD1 (5 bases). Trimming stripped 5 bases from V and 8 bases from J, with 21 bases between. Looked up from germline, CDR1 is LNHDA and CDR2 is SQIVND (reference sequence). CDR3 length: 15 residues. The CDR3 spells CASSLAGLEKGGYTF. In DNA, the CDR3 is TGTGCCAGTAGTCTGGCGGGACTAGAGAAAGGAGGCTACACCTTC.

The chain uses TRBV4-3 and TRBJ2-3, with TRBD1 identical over 10 bases. The trim removed 1 base at V and 1 base at J, leaving 5 bases unmatched. There are 17 residues in the CDR3. The V gene's germline CDR1 is LGHNA and CDR2 YSLEER. CDR3 sequence (DNA): TGCGCCAGCAGCCAAGTCCGACAGGGGGCGGGCACAGATACGCAGTATTTT. Protein product: CASSQVRQGAGTDTQYF.

A few counts support this clone. The sample contains more than one DNA sequence encoding this CDR3. The V gene is TRBV30, the J gene TRBJ1-2; D gene ambiguous. CDR1 and CDR2 (germline): GTSNPN, SVGIG (reference sequence). Trimming left V 0 bases short and J 6 bases short, with 5 bases between. This CDR3 contains 11 residues. The CDR3 DNA reads as TGTGCCTGGAGTGTACTAAATGGCTACACCTTC. The encoded protein is CAWSVLNGYTF.

This clone was found once. This chain joins TRBV5-4 and TRBJ2-5; 10 positions agree with TRBD2. The CDR3 runs to 15 residues. The V and J ends lost 4 bases and 5 bases, in that order; junction bases with no gene match: 8. The germline CDR1 and CDR2 sequences are SGHNT and YYREEE (reference sequence). CDR3 bases: TGTGCCAGCAGCCGCAGCGGGAGGGCCGGGGAGACCCAGTACTTC. Its translation is CASSRSGRAGETQYF.

The chain joins TRBV10-3 to TRBJ2-1, with TRBD2 matching over 10 bases. Germline CDR1 is ENHRY and CDR2 is SYGVKD. Trimming at V came to 5 bases and at J to 10 bases, leaving 5 bases not matched to a gene. CDR3 length: 13 residues. The CDR3 region has the DNA TGTGCCATCAGTAGCGGGGGGGAACGAGAGCAGTTCTTC. The encoded protein is CAISSGGEREQFF.

This clone is a singleton in its sample. The chain links TRBV5-4 to TRBJ1-1, with a tentative D call TRBD1 (6 bases). This CDR3 spans 17 amino acids. Trimming stripped 7 bases from V and 0 bases from J, with 22 bases between. Germline CDR1 reads SGHNT; CDR2 reads YYREEE (reference sequence). In DNA, the CDR3 is TGTGCCAGCTCCCAAGGTACAGGGAGAGGAATGAACACTGAAGCTTTCTTT. It yields the protein CASSQGTGRGMNTEAFF.

In this sample, this clone turned up once. This sequence joins TRBV28 and TRBJ2-1; TRBD2 aligns across 9 bases. CDR3 length: 18 amino acids. Trimming removed 3 bases from V and 3 bases from J; junction bases left unmatched: 12. Germline values: CDR1 MDHEN, CDR2 SYDVKM. CDR3 sequence (DNA): TGTGCCAGCAGTTTCCCGCGGGGGGGCAGCCCTGACTACAATGAGCAGTTCTTC. Translated, it gives CASSFPRGGSPDYNEQFF.

V and J are TRBV27 and TRBJ1-4; 7 bases are a match to TRBD1. CDR1 MNHEY and CDR2 SMNVEV come from the germline V gene (reference sequence). V was pared by 3 bases and J by 6 bases, with 7 bases of the junction left unmatched. The CDR3 runs 15 residues. The CDR3 loop is CASSFTRDRDEKLFF. CDR3 in DNA: TGTGCCAGCAGTTTCACGAGGGACAGAGATGAAAAACTGTTTTTT.

The chain combines TRBV9 with TRBJ1-2; the D gene is possibly TRBD1 (5 bases). This CDR3 contains 14 residues. CDR1 SGDLS and CDR2 YYNGEE come from the germline V gene. V lost 2 bases, J lost 10 bases, and 18 bases lay in between. CDR3 nucleotides: TGTGCCAGCAGCGTCGGCCTTGGGGGGGGTCCCTACACCTTC. Translation gives CASSVGLGGGPYTF.

This clone has more than one count but fewer than ten. V usage is TRBV19 and J usage is TRBJ1-4, with 7 bases aligning to TRBD1. Unmatched junction bases numbered 9, after V lost 6 bases and J lost 5 bases. CDR1 is LNHDA, CDR2 SQIVND, per germline (reference sequence). This CDR3 has 15 amino acids. For the CDR3, the DNA is TGTGCCAGTAGCAAAAGGGACAGATCAAATGAAAAACTGTTTTTT. It specifies CASSKRDRSNEKLFF.

This chain uses TRBV2 with TRBJ1-5; 7 bases fit TRBD1. Germline V gene data show CDR1 as SNHLY and CDR2 as FYNNEI. CDR3 length: 15 amino acids. V lost 6 bases and J lost 0; bases outside the gene matches: 5. The CDR3 spells CASSRDRASNQPQHF. In DNA form, the CDR3 reads TGTGCCAGCAGCAGAGACAGGGCTAGCAATCAGCCCCAGCATTTT.

The CDR3, as DNA: TGTGCCAGCCGTCCCGGACAGCCCTATGGCTACACCTTC. Its translation: CASRPGQPYGYTF. This chain connects TRBV5-6 to TRBJ1-2; TRBD1 is a possible D gene (6 bases). This CDR3 is 13 amino acids long. Per germline, CDR1 SGHDT and CDR2 YYEEEE. Trimming stripped 7 bases from V and 4 bases from J, with 14 bases between.

V gene TRBV19 combines with J gene TRBJ1-1; D might be TRBD1 (6 bases). V was pared by 3 bases and J by 10 bases, with 27 bases between. This CDR3 is built from 17 residues. The germline V gene encodes CDR1 LNHDA and CDR2 SQIVND (reference sequence). Written as DNA, the CDR3 is TGTGCCAGTAGTATCATACTGGTCCCACAGGGCCCAAATGGAGCTTTCTTT. It is translated as CASSIILVPQGPNGAFF. Drawing the rest from reference TRBV19 and TRBJ1-1, the complete variable domain is DGGITQSPKYLFRKEGQNVTLSCEQNLNHDAMYWYRQDPGQGLRLIYYSQIVNDFQKGDIAEGYSVSREKKESFPLTVTSAQKNPTAFYLCASSIILVPQGPNGAFFGQGTRLTVV.

CDR3 sequence (DNA): TGTGCCAGCAGCGCCGGACTAGCGGCTTACAATGAGCAGTTCTTC. As protein: CASSAGLAAYNEQFF. The J gene is TRBJ2-1, the V gene TRBV9; 10 positions agree with TRBD2. CDR1 and CDR2 from the germline V gene are SGDLS and YYNGEE. There are 15 residues in the CDR3. V was pared by 3 bases and J by 4 bases, with 4 bases of the junction left unmatched.

The rearrangement links TRBV7-2 to TRBJ2-3, with TRBD2 matching over 9 bases. This CDR3 has 17 residues. CDR1 is SGHTA, CDR2 FQGNSA, per germline. J lost 4 bases, V lost 2 bases, and 10 bases had no gene match. CDR3 DNA sequence: TGTGCCAGCAGCTTATCTGCGGCGGGAGGGTTCGCAGATACGCAGTATTTT. This translates into CASSLSAAGGFADTQYF.

The chain uses TRBV7-9 and TRBJ1-6; the D is unclear. CDR3 size: 16 residues. Trimming cost V 5 bases and J 0 bases, with 11 bases left between them. CDR1 is SEHNR and CDR2 is FQNEAQ in the germline V gene (reference sequence). The CDR3 DNA reads TGTGCCAGCAGCCCCGGTCGGGGCTCCTATAATTCACCCCTCCACTTT. Residues: CASSPGRGSYNSPLHF.

This clone was picked up one time. This chain joins TRBV28 and TRBJ1-6; TRBD1 matches 10 bases. CDR3 length: 13 residues. J was trimmed by 6 bases and V by 11 bases; bases with no gene match: 4. Per the germline V gene, CDR1 is MDHEN and CDR2 is SYDVKM. CDR3 nucleotide sequence: TGTGCCGCCGACAGGGGGCTTAATTCACCCCTCCACTTT. Translated: CAADRGLNSPLHF. Combining the CDR3 with reference TRBV28 and TRBJ1-6 gives the whole variable domain DVKVTQSSRYLVKRTGEKVFLECVQDMDHENMFWYRQDPGLGLRLIYFSYDVKMKEKGDIPEGYSVSREKKERFSLILESASTNQTSMYLCAADRGLNSPLHFGNGTRLTVT.